This T cell receptor beta chain emerged from a study of shared clonotypes between healthy human individuals. When replicate PCRs were run on sorted subsets, they used 150 to 250 ng DNA, about 30,000 T cell genomes. Libraries were prepared by immunoSEQ multiplex PCR; TCRdb keeps only in-frame clonotypes and omits some of them. The sample has more than 1.2 million clones, 98% seen once. The study drew all its donors from Caucasian adults living in Nashville, Tennessee. Study-wide findings and caveats: Estimated richness was generally greater in naive than memory subsets. The generation probabilities recorded for non-shared clonotypes fell below those of clonotypes shared by all four donors.

The V gene lost 1 base and the J gene lost 0 bases, with 19 bases spanning the gap. In germline, CDR1 is SGHTA, CDR2 FQGNSA. This CDR3 is built from 18 residues. A remark on this clone: What it recognizes is unknown.

The material sequenced was naive CD4+ T cells sorted from blood. The sample's subset: CD45RA+ positively selected. The source of this sequence is a man aged 25-40 years in good health. This chain uses TRBV7-2 with TRBJ2-7, with a possible D match to TRBD1 (5 bases). DNA for the CDR3: TGTGCCAGCAGCTTAGGCGTAAGCAGGGTACGGAGCTCCTACGAGCAGTACTTC. Translated, it gives CASSLGVSRVRSSYEQYF.